This T cell receptor beta chain derives from a study of blood T cell repertoires in COVID-19. Turning to the study itself: Acute-phase and convalescent COVID-19 samples originated in the United States, Italy and Spain. Sample material is recorded as cDNA or gDNA derived from T cells, B-cell-depleted T cells, or PBMCs.

CDR3 size: 12 residues. Germline assignment: CDR1 SGHDT and CDR2 YYEEEE. Trimming took off 2 bases at V and 6 bases at J, with 9 bases between the two ends. Original analysis: Cell counts per sample came from amplifying reference gene primers. Repertoires were generated with immunoSEQ multiplex PCR, while TCRdb's copy carries only in-frame clones and drops some. V, J and clone size were drawn from that table, and D and trimming were deduced from the DNA. The profile shows over 200,000 clones, over 65% of them singletons. The J gene is TRBJ2-7, the V gene TRBV5-6; maybe TRBD2 (6 bases). Material for sequencing was peripheral blood. This sequence originates from an elderly woman with acute or convalescent COVID-19. DNA of the CDR3: TGTGCCAGCAGCTTAGGGAGGAGCGAGCAGTACTTC. It is translated as CASSLGRSEQYF.